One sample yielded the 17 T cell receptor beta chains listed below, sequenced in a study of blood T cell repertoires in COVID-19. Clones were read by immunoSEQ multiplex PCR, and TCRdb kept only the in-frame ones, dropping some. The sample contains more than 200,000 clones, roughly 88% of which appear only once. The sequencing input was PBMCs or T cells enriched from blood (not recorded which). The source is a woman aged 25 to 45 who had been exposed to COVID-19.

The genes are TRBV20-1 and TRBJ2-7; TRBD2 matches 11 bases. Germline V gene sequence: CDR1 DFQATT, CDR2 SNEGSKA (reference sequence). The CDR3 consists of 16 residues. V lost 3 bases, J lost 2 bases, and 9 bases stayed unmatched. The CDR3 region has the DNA TGCAGTGCTAGTGGTCTAGCGGGAGGAGGGGCCTACGAGCAGTACTTC. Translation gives CSASGLAGGGAYEQYF.

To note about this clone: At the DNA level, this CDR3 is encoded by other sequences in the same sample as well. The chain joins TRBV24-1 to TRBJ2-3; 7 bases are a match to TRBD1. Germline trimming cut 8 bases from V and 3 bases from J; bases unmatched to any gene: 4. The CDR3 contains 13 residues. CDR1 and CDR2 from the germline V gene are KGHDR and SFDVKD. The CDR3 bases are TGTGCCACCAAGGACAGGATTACAGATACGCAGTATTTT. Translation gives CATKDRITDTQYF.

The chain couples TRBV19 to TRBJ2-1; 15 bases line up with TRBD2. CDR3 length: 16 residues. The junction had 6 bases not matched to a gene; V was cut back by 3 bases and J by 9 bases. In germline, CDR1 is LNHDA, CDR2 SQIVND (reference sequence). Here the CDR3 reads CASSIKGLAGGGEQFF. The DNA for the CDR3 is TGTGCCAGTAGTATCAAGGGACTAGCGGGAGGAGGTGAGCAGTTCTTC.

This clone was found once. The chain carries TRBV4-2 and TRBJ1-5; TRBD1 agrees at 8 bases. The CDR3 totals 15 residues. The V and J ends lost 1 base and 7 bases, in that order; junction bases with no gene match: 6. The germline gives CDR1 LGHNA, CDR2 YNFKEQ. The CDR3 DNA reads TGTGCCAGCAGCCAAGCCGGACAGGGTGGACAGCCCCAGCATTTT. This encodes CASSQAGQGGQPQHF.

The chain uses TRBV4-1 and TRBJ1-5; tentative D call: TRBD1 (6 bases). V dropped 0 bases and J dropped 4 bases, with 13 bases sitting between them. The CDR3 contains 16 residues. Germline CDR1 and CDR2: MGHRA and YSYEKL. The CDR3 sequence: CASSQDPGQKNQPQHF. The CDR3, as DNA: TGCGCCAGCAGCCAAGATCCGGGACAAAAAAATCAGCCCCAGCATTTT.

The CDR3 region has the DNA TGTGCCAGCAGTCTTACAGGAAACACCATATATTTT. Translated: CASSLTGNTIYF. V gene TRBV13 combines with J gene TRBJ1-3; D not resolved. Germline CDR1 is PRHDT and CDR2 is FYEKMQ (reference sequence). With 6 bases removed from V and 4 bases from J, the gap between germline ends came to 7 bases. The CDR3 spans 12 residues.

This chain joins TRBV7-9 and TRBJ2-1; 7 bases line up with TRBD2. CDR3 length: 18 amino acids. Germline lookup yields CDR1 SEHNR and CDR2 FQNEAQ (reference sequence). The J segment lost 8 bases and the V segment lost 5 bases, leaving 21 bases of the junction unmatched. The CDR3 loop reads CASSTTSGEGPLLDEQFF. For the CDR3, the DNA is TGTGCCAGCAGCACTACCTCGGGGGAGGGACCCCTTTTGGATGAGCAGTTCTTC. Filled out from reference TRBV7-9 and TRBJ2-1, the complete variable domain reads DTGVSQNPRHKITKRGQNVTFRCDPISEHNRLYWYRQTLGQGPEFLTYFQNEAQLEKSRLLSDRFSAERPKGSFSTLEIQRTEQGDSAMYLCASSTTSGEGPLLDEQFFGPGTRLTVL.

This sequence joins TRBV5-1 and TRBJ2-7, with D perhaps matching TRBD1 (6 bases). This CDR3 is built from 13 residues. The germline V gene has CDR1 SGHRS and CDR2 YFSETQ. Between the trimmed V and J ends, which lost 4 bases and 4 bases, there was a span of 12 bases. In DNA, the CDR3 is TGCGCCAGCAGCCAGAGGGGGTTTTACGAGCAGTACTTC. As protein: CASSQRGFYEQYF.

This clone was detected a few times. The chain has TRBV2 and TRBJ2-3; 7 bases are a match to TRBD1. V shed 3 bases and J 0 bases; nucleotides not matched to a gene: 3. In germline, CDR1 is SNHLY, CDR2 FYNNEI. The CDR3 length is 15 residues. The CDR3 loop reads CASSEGQTSTDTQYF. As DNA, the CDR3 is TGTGCCAGCAGTGAGGGACAGACTAGCACAGATACGCAGTATTTT.

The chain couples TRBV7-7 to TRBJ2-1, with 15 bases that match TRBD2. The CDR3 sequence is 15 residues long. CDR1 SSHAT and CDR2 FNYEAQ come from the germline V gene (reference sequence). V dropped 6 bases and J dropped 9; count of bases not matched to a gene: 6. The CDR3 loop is CASSSGTSGRSEQFF. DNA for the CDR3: TGTGCCAGCAGTTCCGGGACTAGCGGGAGGAGTGAGCAGTTCTTC.

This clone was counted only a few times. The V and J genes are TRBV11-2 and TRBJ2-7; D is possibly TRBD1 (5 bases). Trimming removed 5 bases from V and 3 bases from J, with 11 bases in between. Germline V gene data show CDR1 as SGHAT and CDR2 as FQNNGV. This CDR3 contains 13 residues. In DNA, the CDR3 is TGTGCCAGCAGCCCCGGACACAACTACGAGCAGTACTTC. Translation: CASSPGHNYEQYF.

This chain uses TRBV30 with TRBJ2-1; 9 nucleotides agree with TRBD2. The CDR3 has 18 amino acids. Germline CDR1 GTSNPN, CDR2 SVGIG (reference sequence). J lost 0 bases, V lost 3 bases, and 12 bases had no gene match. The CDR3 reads CAWRTSGDLKSSYNEQFF. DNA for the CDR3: TGTGCCTGGAGGACTAGCGGTGATCTCAAGAGCTCCTACAATGAGCAGTTCTTC.

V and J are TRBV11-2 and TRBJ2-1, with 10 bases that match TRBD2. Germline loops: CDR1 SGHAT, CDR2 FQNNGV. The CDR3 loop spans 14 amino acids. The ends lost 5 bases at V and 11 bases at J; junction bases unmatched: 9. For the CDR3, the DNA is TGTGCCAGCAGCGCCTGGGGGACTAGCGAGAAGCAGTTCTTC. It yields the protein CASSAWGTSEKQFF.

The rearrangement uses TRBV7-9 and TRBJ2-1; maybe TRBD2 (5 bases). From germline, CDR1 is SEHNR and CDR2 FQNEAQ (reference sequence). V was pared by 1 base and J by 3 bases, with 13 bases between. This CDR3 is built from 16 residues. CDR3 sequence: CASSLGASYVYNEQFF. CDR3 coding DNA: TGTGCCAGCAGCTTAGGGGCTAGCTATGTCTACAATGAGCAGTTCTTC. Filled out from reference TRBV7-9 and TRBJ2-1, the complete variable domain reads DTGVSQNPRHKITKRGQNVTFRCDPISEHNRLYWYRQTLGQGPEFLTYFQNEAQLEKSRLLSDRFSAERPKGSFSTLEIQRTEQGDSAMYLCASSLGASYVYNEQFFGPGTRLTVL.

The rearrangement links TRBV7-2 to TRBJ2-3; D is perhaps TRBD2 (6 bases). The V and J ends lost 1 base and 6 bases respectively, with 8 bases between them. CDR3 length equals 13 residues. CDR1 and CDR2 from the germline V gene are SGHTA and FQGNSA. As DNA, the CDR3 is TGTGCCAGCAGCTTAGGCGGGACCGATACGCAGTATTTT. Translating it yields CASSLGGTDTQYF.

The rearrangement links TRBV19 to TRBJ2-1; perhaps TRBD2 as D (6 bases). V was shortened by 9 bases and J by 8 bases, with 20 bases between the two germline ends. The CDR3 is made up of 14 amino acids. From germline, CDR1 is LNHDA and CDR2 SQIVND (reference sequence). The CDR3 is CASQLGGGGYEQFF. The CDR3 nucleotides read TGTGCCAGCCAGTTGGGAGGCGGCGGCTATGAGCAGTTCTTC.

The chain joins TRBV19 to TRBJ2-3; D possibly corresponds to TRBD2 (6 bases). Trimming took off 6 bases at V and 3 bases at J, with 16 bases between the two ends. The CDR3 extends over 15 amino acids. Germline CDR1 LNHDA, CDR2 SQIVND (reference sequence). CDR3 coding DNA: TGTGCCAGTAGGGTGTTTAACGGGAGAACAGATACGCAGTATTTT. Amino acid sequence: CASRVFNGRTDTQYF.